This TCR beta chain was recorded in a study of T cells after yellow fever vaccination. Study in general: Those fractions that held only low numbers of cells were prepared using the SMART-Seq v4 Ultra Low Input RNA kit. Study-level results: Reappearance after the booster was seen for most primary-vaccination clones, at 95% to 96% CD4 and about 90% CD8. Overall, a small share of clonotypes was seen in both CD4 and CD8 compartments. Sorted repertoires could include abundant contaminating clonotypes from bulk cells.

TCRdb itself ran the 5' RACE reads through MiXCR, one entry per CDR3 protein. This sample yields more than 80,000 distinct CDR3 sequences, of which roughly 6% are seen a single time; approximately 39% belongs to the top ten. The V end was cut by 0 bases, the J end by 3 bases, with 9 bases between. From germline, CDR1 is MNHEY and CDR2 SVGAGI. The CDR3 spans 16 residues. This clonotype has only a few counts. The antigen remains unidentified. The chain employs TRBV6-5 and TRBJ2-6; possibly TRBD1 or TRBD2 for D (5 bases each). The sequencing used CD8+ T cells sorted from PBMCs, collected 10 days after the yellow fever booster vaccination. This TCR was recovered from a man younger than 35 who received the YFV17D yellow fever vaccine. Here the CDR3 reads CASSYSGVGGANVLTF. The CDR3, as DNA: TGTGCCAGCAGTTACTCGGGGGTCGGTGGGGCCAACGTCCTGACTTTC.